The entry below gives a single T cell receptor beta chain sequence along with its context. The data are from a study of technical replicates of blood from several donors. The germline V gene encodes CDR1 MNHEY and CDR2 SMNVEV (reference sequence). With 6 bases clipped from V and 2 bases from J, the junction kept 7 bases outside the gene matches. The CDR3 has 14 amino acids. The data were produced by immunoSEQ multiplex PCR, yet TCRdb's version contains in-frame clones alone and is incomplete. The data show approximately 52,000 clones, with 92% seen just once and 3.9% held by the top ten. This TCR was recovered from a human donor in good health. Some clones in this sample may be carry-over from other donors' samples. Sequenced sample: PBMCs. This chain links TRBV27 with TRBJ2-7; 7 positions match TRBD1. CDR3 in DNA: TGTGCCAGCAGCCGCCGACAGGGCCCCTACGAGCAGTACTTC. It yields the protein CASSRRQGPYEQYF.